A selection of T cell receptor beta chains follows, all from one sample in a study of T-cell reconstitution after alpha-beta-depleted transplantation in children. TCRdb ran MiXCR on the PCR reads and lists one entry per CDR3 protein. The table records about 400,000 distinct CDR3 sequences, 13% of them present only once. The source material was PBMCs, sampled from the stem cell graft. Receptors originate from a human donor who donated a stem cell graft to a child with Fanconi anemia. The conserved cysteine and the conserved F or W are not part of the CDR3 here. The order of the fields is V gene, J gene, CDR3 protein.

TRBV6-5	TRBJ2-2	ASNPTGTLGDTGELF
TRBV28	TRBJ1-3	ASSFNPQKPSGNTIY
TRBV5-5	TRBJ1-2	ASSLADSPRISGGYT
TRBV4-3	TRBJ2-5	ASSDRDQQETQY
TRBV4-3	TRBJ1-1	ASSQQAGGAGAF
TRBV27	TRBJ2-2	ASSLTGGSTGELF
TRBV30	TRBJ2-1	AWSVQGFEQF
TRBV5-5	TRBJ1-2	ASSWTGGRDYGYT
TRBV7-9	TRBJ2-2	ASSGSAGQGGPGELF
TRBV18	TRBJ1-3	ASSPQVSGNTIY
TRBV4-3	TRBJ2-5	ASSQDQRGVLQY
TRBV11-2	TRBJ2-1	ASSPLRGASYNEQF
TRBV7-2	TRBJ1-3	ASSFRTGRGNTIY
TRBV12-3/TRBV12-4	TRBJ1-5	ASSLRGPNQPQH
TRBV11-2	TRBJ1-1	ASSPWAGIMNTEAF
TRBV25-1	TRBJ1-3	ASSEYPRQGSGNTIY
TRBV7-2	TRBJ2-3	ASSLPRGTDTQY
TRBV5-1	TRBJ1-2	ASSVGPAGSGYT
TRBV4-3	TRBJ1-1	ASSQARDREAF
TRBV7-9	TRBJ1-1	ASSLAGVSYTEAF
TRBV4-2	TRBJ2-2	ASSQEGAGNTGELF
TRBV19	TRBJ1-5	ASSIFGGGGQPQH